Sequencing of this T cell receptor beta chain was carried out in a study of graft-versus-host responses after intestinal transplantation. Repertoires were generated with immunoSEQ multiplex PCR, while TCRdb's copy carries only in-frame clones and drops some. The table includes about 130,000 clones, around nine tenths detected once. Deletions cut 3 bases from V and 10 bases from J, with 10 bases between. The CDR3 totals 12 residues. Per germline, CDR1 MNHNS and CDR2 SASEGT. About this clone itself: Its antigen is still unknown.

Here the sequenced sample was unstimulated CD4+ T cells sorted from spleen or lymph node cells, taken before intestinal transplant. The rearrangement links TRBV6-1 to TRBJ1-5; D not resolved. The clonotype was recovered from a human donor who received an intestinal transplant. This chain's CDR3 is CASSDPLRPQHF. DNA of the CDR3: TGTGCCAGCAGTGACCCCTTACGACCCCAGCATTTT.